These T cell receptor beta chains were read from a single sample in a study of cytomegalovirus exposure and HLA in healthy donors. The assay was immunoSEQ multiplex PCR, and TCRdb's table has in-frame clones only and misses some. The table lists roughly 100,000 clones, 10% of them singletons. What was sequenced was PBMCs. These receptor sequences come from a middle-aged man in good health and CMV-seropositive. Both conserved end residues are part of each CDR3. The D gene is left open where the match is weak. Clone size is stated in some rows and not others, as once, few, many or a class when expanded.

CDR3nt	CDR3aa	abundance	j_gene	v_gene	d_gene	len
TGTGCCAGCAGACCGACAGGGGGCGCGGACACTGAAGCTTTCTTT	CASRPTGGADTEAFF	-	TRBJ1-1	TRBV28	TRBD1	15
TGCGCCAGCAGCCAAGATTGGCGACTAGCGGGAGGTGAGCAGTTCTTC	CASSQDWRLAGGEQFF	few	TRBJ2-1	TRBV4-1	TRBD2	16
TGTGCCAGCAGCCTAGGACAGGTTCCCTACGAGCAGTACTTC	CASSLGQVPYEQYF	-	TRBJ2-7	TRBV11-1	TRBD1	14
TGTGCCAGCAGCCCCGATGCGGGGGCGGGCTACACCTTC	CASSPDAGAGYTF	few	TRBJ1-2	TRBV6-5	-	13
TGCGCCAGCAGCTGGGGGACAGCCTACGAGCAGTACTTC	CASSWGTAYEQYF	-	TRBJ2-7	TRBV5-1	TRBD1	13
TGTGCCAGCAGTTACTCGTGGAGGTCTGGAAACACCATATATTTT	CASSYSWRSGNTIYF	-	TRBJ1-3	TRBV6-5	-	15
TGTGCCAGCAGTCGGCGCGGGAGGGCCGATGAGCAGTTCTTC	CASSRRGRADEQFF	few	TRBJ2-1	TRBV9	TRBD2	14
TGCGCCAGCAGCCATATCGCTGGGGGCAACTATGGCTACACCTTC	CASSHIAGGNYGYTF	few	TRBJ1-2	TRBV4-1	-	15
TGTGCCAGCAGCTTAAGGCTAGCGGGAGGGCCGGGCACAGATACGCAGTATTTT	CASSLRLAGGPGTDTQYF	-	TRBJ2-3	TRBV7-2	TRBD2	18
TGTGCCATCAGTGCAGACTCTCTTGAGCAGTACTTC	CAISADSLEQYF	few	TRBJ2-7	TRBV10-3	-	12
TGTGCCAGCAGTTCCACCGGCGGGGGAAAACTGTTTTTT	CASSSTGGGKLFF	-	TRBJ1-4	TRBV7-2	-	13
TGTGCCAGCAGCCCCATGGGGCTGAACTACGAGCAGTACTTC	CASSPMGLNYEQYF	few	TRBJ2-7	TRBV11-3	-	14
TGCGCCAGCAGTCAGGCTTACAGGGCCGGGGCCAACGTCCTGACTTTC	CASSQAYRAGANVLTF	few	TRBJ2-6	TRBV23-1	-	16
TGTGCCAGCAACCAGTTTAGTATCCACGGCGGGGTGCCCCAGCATTTT	CASNQFSIHGGVPQHF	few	TRBJ1-5	TRBV28	-	16
TGCGCCAGCAGCTCACAAGAGACCCAGTACTTC	CASSSQETQYF	-	TRBJ2-5	TRBV5-1	-	11
TGCAGCGTCCCTGTCCTCGGACTAGCGGGAGAGGCCTACAATGAGCAGTTCTTC	CSVPVLGLAGEAYNEQFF	few	TRBJ2-1	TRBV29-1	TRBD2	18
TGTGCCAGCAGCCCAGGGGAGCCCTACAATGAGCAGTTCTTC	CASSPGEPYNEQFF	-	TRBJ2-1	TRBV7-3	-	14
TGTGCCAGCAGCGCATTAGCGGGAGGCTCCTACGAGCAGTACTTC	CASSALAGGSYEQYF	few	TRBJ2-7	TRBV9	TRBD2	15
TGTGCCAGCAGCGTAGGTTACAGGACGATGAACACTGAAGCTTTCTTT	CASSVGYRTMNTEAFF	-	TRBJ1-1	TRBV9	-	16
TGTGCCAGCACTTTGGCTCCCTCTCCAAATGAAAAACTGTTTTTT	CASTLAPSPNEKLFF	few	TRBJ1-4	TRBV28	-	15
TGTGCCAGTAGTTCCCTCCTCCAGACTGGCACAGATACGCAGTATTTT	CASSSLLQTGTDTQYF	-	TRBJ2-3	TRBV19	-	16
TGCAGCGTTGTACTTATAAGCACAGATACGCAGTATTTT	CSVVLISTDTQYF	-	TRBJ2-3	TRBV29-1	-	13
TGTGCCAGCGGTAGCGGGTACAATGAGCAGTTCTTC	CASGSGYNEQFF	many	TRBJ2-1	TRBV5-4	TRBD2	12
TGTGCCAGCAGCTCCCCGTTACCTCCCTACGATGAGCAGTACTTC	CASSSPLPPYDEQYF	few	TRBJ2-7	TRBV7-9	-	15
TGTGCCAGCAGCTTATCTGGCGGGAGCTCCTACGAGCAGTACTTC	CASSLSGGSSYEQYF	-	TRBJ2-7	TRBV7-3	TRBD2	15
TGTGCCAGCAGGTCGGACAGGGGAGACGAGCAGTACTTC	CASRSDRGDEQYF	-	TRBJ2-7	TRBV27	TRBD1	13
TGTGCCACCAGCAGAGGGAAGACAGGGATTGGGAATGGCTACGAGCAGTACTTC	CATSRGKTGIGNGYEQYF	-	TRBJ2-7	TRBV15	TRBD1	18
TGTGCCAGCAGGCCGGGACAGGGACTGAACACTGAAGCTTTCTTT	CASRPGQGLNTEAFF	many	TRBJ1-1	TRBV11-2	TRBD1	15
TGTGCCAGTAGTGGGAGTGGGACAGAGGGATCGACCCAGTACTTC	CASSGSGTEGSTQYF	few	TRBJ2-5	TRBV19	TRBD1	15
TGCGCCAGCAGCCAGGGACTAGCGGGAGGACCTAGCACAGATACGCAGTATTTT	CASSQGLAGGPSTDTQYF	few	TRBJ2-3	TRBV4-1	TRBD2	18
TGTGCCAGTAGCTTTACTAGCGGGAGGGCCGATGAGCAGTTCTTC	CASSFTSGRADEQFF	-	TRBJ2-1	TRBV19	TRBD2	15
TGTGCCAGCAGCCAAGATGCGGGGAACACCGGGGAGCTGTTTTTT	CASSQDAGNTGELFF	-	TRBJ2-2	TRBV14	-	15
TGTGCCAGCAGCTCGCCCTGGACTAGCGGGAGTACTGAGCAGTTCTTC	CASSSPWTSGSTEQFF	-	TRBJ2-1	TRBV7-2	TRBD2	16
TGTGCCAGCAGTGACCGGGACAGCAACTATGGCTACACCTTC	CASSDRDSNYGYTF	few	TRBJ1-2	TRBV28	TRBD1	14
TGTGCCACACCCGCAGGGGATGAAGCTTTCTTT	CATPAGDEAFF	few	TRBJ1-1	TRBV2	-	11
TGTGCCAGTAGTCTCAACAGGGGAGAGACCCAGTACTTC	CASSLNRGETQYF	few	TRBJ2-5	TRBV19	TRBD1	13
TGCAGCGTTGAAGTCCCAGGCAGGGGCTATGGCTACACCTTC	CSVEVPGRGYGYTF	-	TRBJ1-2	TRBV29-1	-	14
TGTGCCAGCAGCTGGGGACAGAACTATGGCTACACCTTC	CASSWGQNYGYTF	few	TRBJ1-2	TRBV28	TRBD1	13